The T cell receptor beta chain described here comes from a study of somatic mutations in cytotoxic T cells in rheumatoid arthritis. Study-level background: Prior to any treatment and right after diagnosis, patient blood (under 31 ml EDTA) was drawn. General study results and limits: The antigen targets of the expanded CD8+ clones were unknown. In rheumatoid arthritis patients, unlike healthy controls, CD8+ clonality rose with age.

After removal of 5 bases from V and 0 bases from J, the junction contained 5 bases not matched to a gene. The germline V gene encodes CDR1 MDHEN and CDR2 SYDVKM. CDR3 length: 16 amino acids. Flow cytometry served to check the purity of CD4+ and CD8+ cells, which were isolated by positive magnetic bead selection. TCRdb's table, derived via immunoSEQ multiplex PCR, lists solely in-frame clones and lacks some. The data hold 10,000 or so clones, with 80% observed a single time. Concerning this clone itself: Its cognate antigen is unknown.

This chain connects TRBV28 to TRBJ2-1, with 9 bases lining up with TRBD2. This clonotype was sampled from an adult with rheumatoid arthritis. Sequencing used CD8+ T cells sorted from blood. CDR3 in DNA: TGTGCCAGCAGTGAGATAGCGGGGGCCTCCTACAATGAGCAGTTCTTC. It translates to CASSEIAGASYNEQFF. The variable domain in full, with the rest retrieved from reference TRBV28 and TRBJ2-1, is DVKVTQSSRYLVKRTGEKVFLECVQDMDHENMFWYRQDPGLGLRLIYFSYDVKMKEKGDIPEGYSVSREKKERFSLILESASTNQTSMYLCASSEIAGASYNEQFFGPGTRLTVL.